The 29 T cell receptor beta chains presented below share a single source sample, sequenced in a study of T cells in Graves' hyperthyroidism and ophthalmopathy. RNA transcripts gave rise to amplified TCR beta CDR3 regions. Carried out on the TCR CDR3, a first-round RT-PCR used the HTBI primer set. TCRdb called the multiplex PCR reads again in MiXCR, with one record for every CDR3 protein. The sample records roughly 510,000 distinct CDR3 sequences, 40% to 55% being singletons. Input material: peripheral blood or thyroid tissue (not recorded which). These receptors were taken from an adult woman with Graves' disease, either hyperthyroidism or ophthalmopathy (not recorded which).

This clonotype was picked up many times. The J gene is TRBJ2-7, the V gene TRBV7-2; no clear D gene. The germline V gene encodes CDR1 SGHTA and CDR2 FQGNSA. This CDR3 is built from 14 residues. The V gene lost 2 bases and the J gene lost 2 bases, with 10 bases spanning the gap. The CDR3 sequence is CASSLIGPAYEQYF. The CDR3 DNA reads TGTGCCAGCAGCTTAATAGGGCCGGCCTACGAGCAGTACTTC.

DNA of the CDR3: TGTGCCAGCAGTAGACAGGGCCTAGAAAATCAGCCCCAGCATTTT. Translated: CASSRQGLENQPQHF. The rearrangement links TRBV12-3 or TRBV12-4 to TRBJ1-5, with TRBD1 matching 7 bases. The CDR3 length is 15 residues. V dropped 5 bases and J dropped 4; count of bases not matched to a gene: 8.

The chain is built from TRBV7-9 and TRBJ2-7; unclear D gene. Germline values: CDR1 SEHNR, CDR2 FQNEAQ (reference sequence). V was pared by 5 bases and J by 0 bases, with 14 bases between. The CDR3 sequence is 15 residues long. In nucleotides, the CDR3 is TGTGCCAGCAGCCTTTACCGGACGGGCTCCTACGAGCAGTACTTC. Protein: CASSLYRTGSYEQYF.

This clonotype occurred many times. V gene TRBV29-1 combines with J gene TRBJ1-2; D remains ambiguous. The CDR3 is made up of 13 amino acids. V was pared by 3 bases and J by 7 bases, with 15 bases between. Germline-derived CDR1 and CDR2 are SQVTM and ANQGSEA. In DNA form, the CDR3 reads TGCAGCGTTGATATACAAGACCAAAGTGGCTACACCTTC. Its translation: CSVDIQDQSGYTF.

The chain joins TRBV7-9 to TRBJ2-5; TRBD1 matches at 10 bases. Germline CDR1 is SEHNR and CDR2 is FQNEAQ (reference sequence). The CDR3 runs 15 residues. V gave up 3 bases and J gave up 5 bases; unmatched junction bases: 6. In DNA form, the CDR3 reads TGTGCCAGCAGCTTGGGGACAGGGGAGTTCGAGACCCAGTACTTC. Translating gives CASSLGTGEFETQYF. Together with reference TRBV7-9 and TRBJ2-5, the CDR3 gives the full variable domain: DTGVSQNPRHKITKRGQNVTFRCDPISEHNRLYWYRQTLGQGPEFLTYFQNEAQLEKSRLLSDRFSAERPKGSFSTLEIQRTEQGDSAMYLCASSLGTGEFETQYFGPGTRLLVL.

The chain employs TRBV9 and TRBJ2-5; 7 positions match TRBD1. The V and J ends lost 0 bases and 5 bases, in that order; junction bases with no gene match: 4. CDR1 SGDLS and CDR2 YYNGEE come from the germline V gene. The CDR3 spans 14 residues. CDR3 protein: CASSVATGSETQYF. CDR3 nucleotides: TGTGCCAGCAGCGTAGCGACAGGGTCGGAGACCCAGTACTTC.

The chain couples TRBV24-1 to TRBJ2-7, with D tentatively TRBD1 (6 bases). CDR3 length equals 13 residues. Per germline, CDR1 KGHDR and CDR2 SFDVKD. Deletions cut 5 bases from V and 2 bases from J, with 9 bases between. The chain's CDR3 is CATSGTATYEQYF. The CDR3 DNA follows: TGTGCCACCAGTGGGACAGCAACCTACGAGCAGTACTTC.

This clonotype appeared a few times. Germline and junction disagree at one end, which may indicate a read error. The J gene is TRBJ2-2, the V gene TRBV2, with TRBD1 identical over 7 bases. Germline V gene data show CDR1 as SNHLY and CDR2 as FYNNEI. This CDR3 has 11 residues. For the CDR3, the DNA is TGTGCCAACAGGGGCACCGAGGAGCTGTTTTTT. It is translated as CANRGTEELFF.

This clonotype occurred once. The genes are TRBV7-9 and TRBJ2-2, with D possibly matching TRBD1 (6 bases). Per the germline V gene, CDR1 is SEHNR and CDR2 is FQNEAQ (reference sequence). The CDR3 totals 15 residues. The V end lost 5 bases, the J end lost 3 bases, and 13 bases lay between the germline ends. This CDR3 is CASSVDSSDTGELFF. As DNA, the CDR3 is TGTGCCAGCAGCGTGGACAGTTCGGACACCGGGGAGCTGTTTTTT.

Details on this clonotype: Just one base apart from a much larger clone, this may be a read error. The chain joins TRBV7-3 to TRBJ1-3, with 10 bases that match TRBD1. This CDR3 is built from 15 residues. Germline lookup yields CDR1 SGHTA and CDR2 FQGTGA. J was trimmed by 2 bases and V by 9 bases; bases with no gene match: 7. CDR3 amino acids: CARSVTGGAGNTIYF. The CDR3, as DNA: TGTGCCAGAAGCGTGACAGGGGGCGCTGGAAACACCATATATTTT.

The chain joins TRBV2 to TRBJ2-3; no reliable D call. Per germline, CDR1 SNHLY and CDR2 FYNNEI. CDR3 length: 14 residues. Between the trimmed V and J ends, which lost 2 bases and 2 bases, there was a span of 8 bases. The DNA for the CDR3 is TGTGCCAGCAGTGAAAAGGTCGCCACAGATACGCAGTATTTT. Translated, it gives CASSEKVATDTQYF.

This chain joins TRBV7-9 and TRBJ1-2; 7 bases are a match to TRBD1. Trimming at V came to 5 bases and at J to 2 bases, leaving 8 bases not matched to a gene. The germline CDR1 and CDR2 sequences are SEHNR and FQNEAQ (reference sequence). This CDR3 region has 15 residues. CDR3 nucleotide sequence: TGTGCCAGCAGCCCCGGACAGGCTTCCAACTATGGCTACACCTTC. It codes for CASSPGQASNYGYTF.

V gene TRBV7-9 combines with J gene TRBJ2-5; tentatively, D is TRBD1 or TRBD2 (5 bases each). Germline values: CDR1 SEHNR, CDR2 FQNEAQ (reference sequence). V lost 5 bases and J 5 bases, leaving 15 bases between the germline ends. This CDR3 comprises 14 residues. This chain's CDR3 is CASSPSRVRETQYF. As DNA, the CDR3 is TGTGCCAGCAGCCCTAGCAGGGTGCGGGAGACCCAGTACTTC.

This clonotype came up once. The chain recombines TRBV7-9 with TRBJ2-7; a weak D match, TRBD1 (6 bases). The germline gives CDR1 SEHNR, CDR2 FQNEAQ (reference sequence). Trimming cost V 4 bases and J 3 bases, with 10 bases left between them. The CDR3 loop spans 13 amino acids. CDR3 region: CASSSPDSYEQYF. The CDR3 DNA is TGTGCCAGCAGCTCCCCGGACAGCTACGAGCAGTACTTC.

The rearrangement joins TRBV15 to TRBJ2-5, with D maybe TRBD1 (6 bases). The CDR3 covers 13 residues. Deletions cut 8 bases from V and 5 bases from J, with 15 bases between. CDR1 and CDR2 from the germline V gene are LNHNV and YYDKDF (reference sequence). The CDR3 loop is CATRNRARETQYF. DNA for the CDR3: TGTGCCACCCGAAACAGGGCTCGGGAGACCCAGTACTTC.

This chain joins TRBV10-3 and TRBJ1-5; D not certain. V gave up 6 bases and J gave up 10 bases, with 16 bases separating them. Germline V lookup: CDR1 ENHRY, CDR2 SYGVKD. This CDR3 spans 13 amino acids. The chain's CDR3 is CAIREKPGRPQHF. As DNA, the CDR3 is TGTGCCATCAGGGAAAAGCCAGGAAGACCCCAGCATTTT.

The chain carries TRBV15 and TRBJ1-6; D is perhaps TRBD1 (5 bases). V lost 2 bases to trimming and J lost 6 bases, with 8 bases between them. This CDR3 has 14 residues. Germline CDR1 LNHNV, CDR2 YYDKDF (reference sequence). DNA for the CDR3: TGTGCCACCAGCAGAAGCGGGGCTAATTCACCCCTCCACTTT. This sequence encodes CATSRSGANSPLHF.

The CDR3 DNA is TGTGCCATCAGTGACAGTAGCGGGGGAATGGAGACCCAGTACTTC. Its protein is CAISDSSGGMETQYF. V is TRBV10-3 and J is TRBJ2-5; 9 bases agree with TRBD2. Germline trimming cut 3 bases from V and 5 bases from J; bases unmatched to any gene: 7. This CDR3 comprises 15 residues. CDR1 and CDR2 from the germline V gene are ENHRY and SYGVKD.

This clonotype was detected only a few times. This chain joins TRBV15 and TRBJ2-5; TRBD1 agrees at 9 bases. With 5 bases clipped from V and 5 bases from J, the junction kept 24 bases outside the gene matches. This CDR3 comprises 20 residues. CDR1 and CDR2 from the germline V gene are LNHNV and YYDKDF (reference sequence). CDR3 amino acids: CATSGDRGSGAGIWSETQYF. The CDR3, as DNA: TGTGCCACCAGCGGTGACAGGGGGTCTGGGGCGGGGATATGGTCGGAGACCCAGTACTTC.

In regard to this clonotype: A much larger clone differs by one base, so this may be a read error. The rearrangement uses TRBV6-5 and TRBJ1-2; the match to TRBD1 covers 8 bases. The germline V gene has CDR1 MNHEY and CDR2 SVGAGI. The junction had 6 bases not matched to a gene; V was cut back by 4 bases and J by 2 bases. The CDR3 runs to 15 residues. CDR3 loop: CASSSWTGRNYGYTF. In DNA, the CDR3 is TGTGCCAGCAGTTCTTGGACAGGGAGGAACTATGGCTACACCTTC.

This chain connects TRBV25-1 to TRBJ1-3; no clear D. V lost 5 bases to trimming and J lost 0 bases, with 14 bases between them. The CDR3 extends over 16 amino acids. Looked up from germline, CDR1 is MGHDK and CDR2 is SYGVNS. CDR3 amino acids: CASSRHGVSSGNTIYF. CDR3 bases: TGTGCCAGCAGTCGTCACGGGGTTAGCTCTGGAAACACCATATATTTT.

This clonotype turned up a few times. The chain combines TRBV7-9 with TRBJ1-2; TRBD1 is a possible D gene (6 bases). This CDR3 has 12 amino acids. Germline V gene data show CDR1 as SEHNR and CDR2 as FQNEAQ (reference sequence). Trimming shortened V by 3 bases and J by 8 bases, and 10 bases separated the two germline ends. CDR3 protein: CASSFHRVGYTF. In DNA form, the CDR3 reads TGTGCCAGCAGCTTCCACAGGGTCGGCTACACCTTC.

The chain links TRBV15 to TRBJ1-2, with 8 positions matching TRBD1. This CDR3 contains 17 residues. The J segment lost 2 bases and the V segment lost 2 bases, leaving 10 bases of the junction unmatched. Germline V gene lookup returns CDR1 LNHNV and CDR2 YYDKDF (reference sequence). CDR3 in amino acids: CATSRLGGTGRNYGYTF. The CDR3 region has the DNA TGTGCCACCAGCAGACTGGGGGGGACAGGTCGGAACTATGGCTACACCTTC.

This chain joins TRBV20-1 and TRBJ1-5; D is unresolved. V was pared by 4 bases and J by 7 bases, with 11 bases between. CDR3 size: 12 residues. Germline V lookup: CDR1 DFQATT, CDR2 SNEGSKA (reference sequence). The CDR3 DNA reads as TGCAGTGCTACGGCCGGGCGACAGCCCCAGCATTTT. The encoded protein is CSATAGRQPQHF.

This rearrangement joins TRBV29-1 to TRBJ2-5; D is possibly TRBD1 or TRBD2 (5 bases each). Germline lookup yields CDR1 SQVTM and CDR2 ANQGSEA. The CDR3 length is 11 residues. The V end lost 6 bases, the J end lost 5 bases, and 10 bases lay between the germline ends. The CDR3 protein is CSVAWGETQYF. The CDR3 nucleotides are TGCAGCGTCGCCTGGGGGGAGACCCAGTACTTC.

The chain is built from TRBV29-1 and TRBJ2-7; 10 nucleotides align to TRBD2. The CDR3 runs to 13 residues. Losses at the gene ends were 8 bases for V and 3 bases for J; bases not matched to a gene: 7. Germline CDR1 reads SQVTM; CDR2 reads ANQGSEA. The CDR3 here is CSRSSGSRYEQYF. The CDR3 DNA reads TGCAGCCGATCTAGCGGGAGCCGCTACGAGCAGTACTTC.

There are many counts of this clonotype. The chain recombines TRBV20-1 with TRBJ1-2, with TRBD1 matching 7 bases. V was pared by 2 bases and J by 6 bases, with 3 bases of the junction left unmatched. Germline CDR1 and CDR2: DFQATT and SNEGSKA (reference sequence). This CDR3 is built from 12 residues. This CDR3 is CSARKGAHGYTF. The CDR3 region has the DNA TGCAGTGCTAGAAAGGGGGCGCATGGCTACACCTTC.

As for this clonotype: A much larger clone differs by one base, so this may be a read error. Because it lacks the conserved phenylalanine or tryptophan at the end, this CDR3 is likely a read error. CDR3 protein: CASSWDTMNTEAFL. As DNA, the CDR3 is TGTGCCAGCAGCTGGGACACCATGAACACTGAAGCTTTCCTT. This chain uses TRBV5-8 with TRBJ1-1, with D possibly being TRBD1 (6 bases). The CDR3 is 14 residues long. V dropped 3 bases and J dropped 0 bases, with 9 bases sitting between them. CDR1 is SGHTS and CDR2 is YDEGEE in the germline V gene.

The rearrangement links TRBV6-5 to TRBJ2-5; D might be TRBD1 (6 bases). V was shortened by 2 bases and J by 5 bases, with 12 bases between the two germline ends. CDR3 length: 14 amino acids. Germline V gene data show CDR1 as MNHEY and CDR2 as SVGAGI. Written as DNA, the CDR3 is TGTGCCAGCAGTTACGGCGCAGGGGTGGAGACCCAGTACTTC. Protein sequence: CASSYGAGVETQYF.